This TCR beta chain was identified during a study of radiotherapy plus CTLA-4 blockade in lung cancer. In the study overall: Around 18% of enrolled patients responded objectively, and roughly 31% had disease control. Whole-study results and caveats: Blood-borne expansion of tumor-derived TCR clones followed radiotherapy plus ipilimumab. Interferon-beta, together with early blood T cell clone dynamics, reportedly best predicted response.

As concerns this clone: Its target is unknown.

Those patients who had chemo-refractory metastatic non-small-cell lung cancer were given focal radiation along with CTLA-4 blockade through ipilimumab. The data were produced by immunoSEQ multiplex PCR, yet TCRdb's version contains in-frame clones alone and is incomplete. The sample lists about 87,000 clones, roughly 86% occurring once. The CDR3 length is 14 residues. Losses at the gene ends were 3 bases for V and 5 bases for J; bases not matched to a gene: 3. Germline CDR1 reads ENHRY; CDR2 reads SYGVKD. This specimen was peripheral blood, taken from a patient treated with radiotherapy plus ipilimumab. The receptor's source is a human donor with non-small cell lung cancer that progressed on radiotherapy plus ipilimumab. This sequence joins TRBV10-3 and TRBJ1-2; 10 bases match TRBD1. The chain's CDR3 is CAISDPGQGYGYTF. CDR3 nucleotides: TGTGCCATCAGTGACCCGGGACAGGGGTATGGCTACACCTTC.